This section outlines one TCR beta chain sequence together with its context. Its antigen is not identified. This record belongs to a study of monozygotic twins with inflammatory bowel disease. Study-wide results and caveats: Among T cells, the various subtypes were not distinguishable. Sharing of clonotypes with others was lower in IBD patients than in healthy twins, and this was especially so with disease activity.

TCRdb re-called the 5' RACE reads and shows each CDR3 protein once, DNA omitted. The sample includes 150,000 to 200,000 distinct CDR3 sequences. CDR3 length equals 13 residues. The germline CDR1 and CDR2 sequences are LGHDT and YNNKEL (reference sequence). The chain links TRBV3-1 to TRBJ2-7; with no DNA, the TCRdb D assignment of TRBD2 cannot be verified. Sequenced: blood. This sequence originates from a human donor with ulcerative colitis or Crohn's disease, or a healthy co-twin of an affected twin (not recorded which). The CDR3 spells CASSQGGLGEQYF.